This T cell receptor (beta chain) is drawn from a study of control samples from healthy donors and cancer patients. Some clones are missing from TCRdb's copy, which holds only in-frame ones; the method was immunoSEQ multiplex PCR. Of over 100,000 clones detected, approximately 88% appear once; the ten largest clones hold around 3.5%. The trim removed 6 bases at V and 6 bases at J, leaving 10 bases unmatched. This CDR3 contains 14 residues. CDR1 SNHLY and CDR2 FYNNEI come from the germline V gene. This receptor was obtained from a middle-aged man in good health. Sequenced material: blood. The V gene is TRBV2, the J gene TRBJ1-1; TRBD1 matches at 7 bases. CDR3 amino acids: CASSLRQGDAEAFF. In DNA, the CDR3 is TGTGCCAGCAGCCTCAGACAGGGTGACGCTGAAGCTTTCTTT. Full variable domain (remainder filled in from reference TRBV2 and TRBJ1-1): EPEVTQTPSHQVTQMGQEVILRCVPISNHLYFYWYRQILGQKVEFLVSFYNNEISEKSEIFDDQFSVERPDGSNFTLKIRSTKLEDSAMYFCASSLRQGDAEAFFGQGTRLTVV.